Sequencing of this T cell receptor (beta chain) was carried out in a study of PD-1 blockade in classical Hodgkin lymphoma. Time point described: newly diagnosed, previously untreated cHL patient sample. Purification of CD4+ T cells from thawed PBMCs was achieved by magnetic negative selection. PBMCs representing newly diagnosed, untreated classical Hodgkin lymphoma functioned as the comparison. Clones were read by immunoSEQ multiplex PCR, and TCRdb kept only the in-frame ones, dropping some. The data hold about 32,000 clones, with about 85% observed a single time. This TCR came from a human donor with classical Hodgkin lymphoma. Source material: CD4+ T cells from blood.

This CDR3 reads CASSPGRDREQYF. In DNA form, the CDR3 reads TGTGCCAGCTCACCCGGTCGGGACAGGGAACAGTATTTT. The rearrangement links TRBV18 to TRBJ2-3; 9 bases line up with TRBD1. The length of the CDR3 is 13 residues. V was pared by 3 bases and J by 12 bases, with 7 bases of the junction left unmatched. Per the germline V gene, CDR1 is KGHSH and CDR2 is LQKENI.